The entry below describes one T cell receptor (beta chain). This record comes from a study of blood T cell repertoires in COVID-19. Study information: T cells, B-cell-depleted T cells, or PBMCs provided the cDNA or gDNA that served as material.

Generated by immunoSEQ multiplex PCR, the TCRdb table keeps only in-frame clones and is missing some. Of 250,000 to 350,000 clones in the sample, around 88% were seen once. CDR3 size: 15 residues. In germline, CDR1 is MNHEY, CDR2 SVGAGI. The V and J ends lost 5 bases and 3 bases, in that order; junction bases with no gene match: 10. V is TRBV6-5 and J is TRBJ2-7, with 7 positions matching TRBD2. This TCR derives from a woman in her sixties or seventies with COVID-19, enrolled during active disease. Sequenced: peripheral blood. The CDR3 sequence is CASSTRGDLYYEQYF. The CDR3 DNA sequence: TGTGCCAGCAGTACACGGGGGGACTTGTACTACGAGCAGTACTTC.